Following are 4 T cell receptor beta chains from one sample sequenced in a study of cytomegalovirus exposure and HLA in healthy donors. Researchers ran the PCR with 60 Vbeta and 13 Jbeta primers. Produced via immunoSEQ multiplex PCR; TCRdb's table is partial and in-frame only. The sample consists of 200,000 to 300,000 clones, about three quarters of them appearing once. The sample was PBMCs. The receptor source for this set is a boy aged 10-17 years in good health and CMV-seronegative.

This clone was found once. V usage is TRBV5-4 and J usage is TRBJ2-2, with TRBD1 as a possible D gene (5 bases). The CDR3 totals 15 residues. In germline, CDR1 is SGHNT, CDR2 YYREEE (reference sequence). V dropped 1 base and J dropped 6 bases, with 13 bases sitting between them. The CDR3 loop reads CASSLSQQGAGELFF. DNA for the CDR3: TGTGCCAGCAGCTTGAGTCAGCAAGGGGCCGGGGAGCTGTTTTTT. The full variable domain, completed using reference TRBV5-4 and TRBJ2-2, is ETGVTQSPTHLIKTRGQQVTLRCSSQSGHNTVSWYQQALGQGPQFIFQYYREEENGRGNFPPRFSGLQFPNYSSELNVNALELDDSALYLCASSLSQQGAGELFFGEGSRLTVL.

This clone was counted once. The chain links TRBV4-2 to TRBJ2-7, with D tentatively TRBD2 (5 bases). Trimming cost V 1 base and J 12 bases, with 10 bases left between them. Germline lookup yields CDR1 LGHNA and CDR2 YNFKEQ. This CDR3 is built from 11 residues. The CDR3 reads CASSQVWAGYF. The CDR3 DNA reads as TGTGCCAGCAGCCAAGTTTGGGCGGGGTACTTC.

This clone was seen a handful of times. The junction shows a germline mismatch at one end, possibly a read error. This rearrangement joins TRBV25-1 to TRBJ2-1, with 12 nucleotides matching TRBD2. The CDR3 totals 15 residues. The V gene's germline CDR1 is MGHDK and CDR2 SYGVNS. The CDR3 coding sequence is TGTGCCAGCAGTCCGCGACTAGCGGGGGCCGGTCTAAGCCTCTTC. This gives the protein CASSPRLAGAGLSLF.

The gene calls are TRBV5-1 and TRBJ2-1; D gene uncertain. Germline CDR1 reads SGHRS; CDR2 reads YFSETQ. The V end lost 0 bases, the J end lost 12 bases, and 13 bases lay between the germline ends. The CDR3 length is 13 residues. This CDR3 is CASSLDPLRGQFF. CDR3 sequence (DNA): TGCGCCAGCAGCTTGGACCCGTTGCGCGGGCAGTTCTTC.